Below, 13 T cell receptor beta chains from the same sample are listed, as sequenced in a study of beta chain features in type 1 diabetes. Of the isolated RNA, all was reverse transcribed, and so the sequenced material was expressed TCRB transcripts. Libraries were prepared by immunoSEQ multiplex PCR; TCRdb keeps only in-frame clonotypes and omits some of them. Here the sample spans 200,000 to 250,000 clones, approximately 11% being singletons. Sequences were obtained from central memory CD4+ T cells from blood. These TCRs come from a man in his late teens or twenties in good health.

The chain recombines TRBV4-2 with TRBJ1-2, with D uncertain. Germline V gives CDR1 LGHNA, CDR2 YNFKEQ. Trimming shortened V by 3 bases and J by 4 bases, and 6 bases separated the two germline ends. The CDR3 contains 12 residues. The DNA of the CDR3 is TGTGCCAGCAGCCAGGAGCGCTATGGCTACACCTTC. This codes for CASSQERYGYTF.

This chain joins TRBV5-1 and TRBJ2-7; 9 positions agree with TRBD2. The germline gives CDR1 SGHRS, CDR2 YFSETQ. The CDR3 is 16 residues long. V gave up 1 base and J gave up 0 bases; unmatched junction bases: 5. In nucleotides, the CDR3 is TGCGCCAGCAGCTTGCCCTTAGCGGGAGCCTCCTACGAGCAGTACTTC. Its protein product is CASSLPLAGASYEQYF. The full variable domain, rest sourced from reference TRBV5-1 and TRBJ2-7, is KAGVTQTPRYLIKTRGQQVTLSCSPISGHRSVSWYQQTPGQGLQFLFEYFSETQRNKGNFPGRFSGRQFSNSRSEMNVSTLELGDSALYLCASSLPLAGASYEQYFGPGTRLTVT.

V is TRBV5-1 and J is TRBJ2-3; D is possibly TRBD1 (6 bases). There are 13 residues in the CDR3. Germline loops: CDR1 SGHRS, CDR2 YFSETQ. V gave up 5 bases and J gave up 4 bases, with 11 bases separating them. CDR3 sequence reads: CASSQGGADTQYF. CDR3 DNA: TGCGCCAGCAGTCAAGGGGGAGCAGATACGCAGTATTTT.

This clone was seen more than once but under ten times. CDR3 DNA: TGTGCCAGCAGTTTAAGCGGGACCAACTGGGAGACCCAGTACTTC. It translates to CASSLSGTNWETQYF. V and J are TRBV27 and TRBJ2-5, with TRBD2 matching over 7 bases. The CDR3 runs 15 residues. The V gene's germline CDR1 is MNHEY and CDR2 SMNVEV (reference sequence). J was trimmed by 5 bases and V by 2 bases; bases with no gene match: 8.

This clone was seen a few times. This chain joins TRBV30 and TRBJ1-3, with D unresolved. The germline CDR1 and CDR2 sequences are GTSNPN and SVGIG (reference sequence). Trimming cost V 0 bases and J 5 bases, with 11 bases left between them. The length of the CDR3 is 14 residues. The CDR3 here is CAWSVAQVRNTIYF. DNA for the CDR3: TGTGCCTGGAGTGTCGCGCAAGTAAGAAACACCATATATTTT.

A few counts support this clone. The chain links TRBV10-3 to TRBJ2-3; 13 nucleotides agree with TRBD2. The CDR3 contains 17 residues. The ends lost 3 bases at V and 7 bases at J; junction bases unmatched: 10. Per the germline V gene, CDR1 is ENHRY and CDR2 is SYGVKD. The CDR3 nucleotides are TGTGCCATCAGTGACTTCGCGGGGACTAGCGGGACGAATACGCAGTATTTT. Translation gives CAISDFAGTSGTNTQYF.

This chain links TRBV7-2 with TRBJ2-3; D not certain. CDR3 size: 14 residues. Trimming took off 5 bases at V and 2 bases at J, with 11 bases between the two ends. Germline V CDR1 and CDR2: SGHTA, FQGNSA. This CDR3 reads CASSTGGNTDTQYF. Written as DNA, the CDR3 is TGTGCCAGCAGCACGGGTGGGAACACAGATACGCAGTATTTT.

V gene TRBV2 combines with J gene TRBJ2-3; D ambiguous. Germline CDR1 SNHLY, CDR2 FYNNEI. The CDR3 is 14 residues long. V lost 6 bases, J lost 7 bases, and 17 bases lay in between. The CDR3 region is CASSSDLWEHTQYF. Here the CDR3 DNA reads TGTGCCAGCAGCAGTGATCTGTGGGAACATACGCAGTATTTT. Looking up the rest from reference TRBV2 and TRBJ2-3 gives the full variable domain: EPEVTQTPSHQVTQMGQEVILRCVPISNHLYFYWYRQILGQKVEFLVSFYNNEISEKSEIFDDQFSVERPDGSNFTLKIRSTKLEDSAMYFCASSSDLWEHTQYFGPGTRLTVL.

The CDR3 region has the DNA TGTGCCAGCAGCGTAGACCACAGCTCTGGAAACACCATATATTTT. Encoded protein: CASSVDHSSGNTIYF. The V and J genes are TRBV9 and TRBJ1-3; D unresolved. Deletions cut 0 bases from V and 0 bases from J, with 7 bases between. CDR3 length equals 15 residues. The germline gives CDR1 SGDLS, CDR2 YYNGEE.

Turning to this clone: This sample also contains other DNA sequences that code for the same CDR3. The gene calls are TRBV7-2 and TRBJ2-3; the D is unclear. Trimming took off 3 bases at V and 0 bases at J, with 7 bases between the two ends. This CDR3 is 14 amino acids long. Germline V gene data show CDR1 as SGHTA and CDR2 as FQGNSA. The CDR3 sequence is CASSLTRSTDTQYF. The CDR3 bases are TGTGCCAGCAGCTTGACCCGGAGCACAGATACGCAGTATTTT.

This chain joins TRBV4-3 and TRBJ2-7; no firm D call. The CDR3 extends over 13 amino acids. Trimming shortened V by 0 bases and J by 6 bases, and 9 bases separated the two germline ends. The V gene's germline CDR1 is LGHNA and CDR2 YSLEER. The CDR3 bases are TGCGCCAGCAGCCAAGATAGTCTCCGCGAGCAGTACTTC. Translated: CASSQDSLREQYF.

Comment on this clone: A much larger clone lies one base from this, so it may be a read error. Other DNA sequences in the same sample also yield this CDR3. The chain links TRBV30 to TRBJ2-1; D is perhaps TRBD2 (6 bases). The germline V and J ends were trimmed by 1 base and 9 bases, with 10 bases remaining between them. From germline, CDR1 is GTSNPN and CDR2 SVGIG (reference sequence). CDR3 length: 12 residues. CDR3 region: CAWSGQGGEQFF. The DNA for the CDR3 is TGTGCCTGGAGTGGGCAGGGAGGTGAGCAGTTCTTC.

This chain links TRBV25-1 with TRBJ2-1, with 7 bases matching TRBD2. Trimming at V came to 2 bases and at J to 7 bases, leaving 8 bases not matched to a gene. Germline V gene sequence: CDR1 MGHDK, CDR2 SYGVNS. This CDR3 has 15 amino acids. The CDR3 reads CASSEPGRGGNEQFF. Here the CDR3 DNA reads TGTGCCAGCAGTGAACCGGGTAGGGGAGGGAATGAGCAGTTCTTC.